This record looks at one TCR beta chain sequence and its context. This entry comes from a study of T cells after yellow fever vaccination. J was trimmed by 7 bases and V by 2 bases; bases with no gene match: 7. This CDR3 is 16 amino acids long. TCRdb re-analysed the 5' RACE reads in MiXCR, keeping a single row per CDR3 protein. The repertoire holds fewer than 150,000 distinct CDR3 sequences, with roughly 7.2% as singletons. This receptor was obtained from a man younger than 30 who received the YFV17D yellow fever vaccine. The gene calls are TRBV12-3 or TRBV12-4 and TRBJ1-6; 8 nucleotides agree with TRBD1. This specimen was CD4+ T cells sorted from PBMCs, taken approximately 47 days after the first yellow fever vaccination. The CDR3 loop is CASSLQGAKLNSPLHF. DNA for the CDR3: TGTGCCAGCAGTTTACAGGGGGCGAAATTGAATTCACCCCTCCACTTT.